This T cell receptor (beta chain) emerged from a study of CD8+ T cells in alopecia areata (dated by TCRdb to 2016 to 2019). At the level of the whole study: Treated patients were enrolled in an open-label pilot trial of oral tofacitinib at 5 to 10 mg twice daily for moderate-to-severe alopecia areata. Amplification of TCRbeta CDR3 regions was done by immunoSEQ multiplex PCR using 35 Vbeta forward primers and 13 Jbeta reverse primers. Biopsies were taken from tofacitinib-treated patients at baseline and again at 4 and 24 weeks into treatment, and several of those patients also had a later scalp biopsy. Clonality in the scalp was compared among normal scalp (n=4), patchy alopecia areata scalp (n=8), and alopecia totalis/universalis scalp (n=8). Human TCRbeta sequencing covered scalp tissue and sorted CD4+ and CD8+ peripheral blood T cells from patchy and totalis/universalis alopecia areata patients and healthy controls. For the treated patients, the SALT score, which quantifies what percentage of scalp surface area is affected, served as the measure of disease severity. RNA was obtained with the PAXgene miRNA kit for fixed scalp, the miRNeasy kit for PBMCs, and the RNeasy kit for mouse skin. To study T cell clonal expansion in alopecia areata, the researchers applied high-throughput TCRbeta sequencing to both the C3H/HeJ mouse model and human patients. Patients received tofacitinib for 6 to 18 months and were then followed off drug for 6 months to check for delayed response and recurrence.

Reading the germline V gene (reference sequence) gives CDR1 GTSNPN and CDR2 SVGIG. The CDR3 contains 13 residues, cysteine and phenylalanine counted. Just CDR3 DNA is preserved here, 39 bases in frame from base 1. At the junction V is shortened by 3 bases and J by 7 bases, with 15 bases in between. About this clone: Its antigen specificity is not known. The input lacks base qualities; no much larger clone sits a single base away.

The library was prepared using the immunoSEQ multiplex PCR assay. To provide template for TCR sequencing, every sample had RNA extracted and reverse transcribed into cDNA. First-strand cDNA was synthesized using SuperScript III with a 2:1 mix of oligo-dT and random hexamers. A synthetic immune receptor repertoire was used to assess amplification bias, and residual bias was removed computationally. The authors' analysis ran thus. Raw reads were preprocessed for error removal, and CDR3 was defined according to IMGT conventions as running from the conserved cysteine to phenylalanine. Clonality was computed by normalizing Shannon entropy by log2 of the number of productive unique TCRs and subtracting the result from 1. CD4 or CD8 identity of scalp clones was inferred by cross-referencing scalp TCRbeta sequences with sorted blood CD4 and CD8 repertoires. TCRdb obtained this table from immuneACCESS and retained in-frame rearrangements with V and J assigned. These tables miss some clones; where compared with another copy, unresolved V genes account for less than half of the shortfall, and the remainder is unexplained. For V, J and clone size, that table is used; D and trimming come from the DNA. A total of 150,000 to 200,000 clones appear in this sample, 60% of them only once. 0.85% to 1.3% of the sample lies in the top ten.

What this sample's time point label stands for: about 25 weeks on oral tofacitinib. Taken with the paper, the label for treatment or condition translates to: oral pan-JAK inhibitor, 5-10 mg twice daily. From alopecia areata patients, peripheral blood was collected along with lesional scalp punch biopsies. PBMCs were isolated by density centrifugation and stained for CD3, CD4 and CD8, and CD4+ and CD8+ T cells were sorted on a FACSAria. Study-level results and caveats: During tofacitinib treatment, many expanded lesional clones stuck around in both scalp and blood, and this persistence may partly explain why relapse happens after treatment is stopped. Unlike mouse skin, where gammadelta T cells dominate, normal human skin contains resident alphabeta T cells that get sequenced too, which complicates analysis of the scalp TCR repertoire. Compared with normal scalp, lesional scalp had higher clonality and more expanded CD8+ clones, particularly in alopecia totalis/universalis, a pattern that suggests antigenic drive. Because the treated cohort was small and had just a single nonresponder, larger studies are needed to establish links between baseline CD8+ expansion and response. TCR sequences shared between patients were less clear than in mice, possibly partly because of HLA diversity in the patient population. Tofacitinib significantly decreased scalp clonality and the number of expanded CD8+ clones among the top 100 scalp clones.

The sample consisted of CD4+ T cells sorted from blood, taken at week 24, from a patient treated with tofacitinib. The chain employs TRBV30 and TRBJ1-1; the D gene identity is not certain. The clonotype originates from a human donor with alopecia areata. The CDR3 reads as follows: CAWSSPPVGEAFF. Here is the DNA: TGTGCCTGGAGCAGTCCTCCAGTAGGTGAAGCTTTCTTT.